This T cell receptor beta chain appears in the sequencing data of a study of CD8+CD57+ T cells in acquired aplastic anemia (dated by TCRdb to 2016 to 2018). About the full investigation: On average, sorted CD4+ and CD8+ cells yielded around 3.5 ug of extracted DNA, with a range of about 0.18 to 30 ug. Healthy donor samples averaged roughly 9.8 million reads for CD4+ and roughly 12 million for CD8+ cells.

Profiling of TCR beta VDJ combinations and CDR3 sequences used genomic DNA as the template. An Illumina HiSeq 2000 was used for TCR repertoire sequencing. On the study's bioinformatics: TRBV/TRBJ rearrangement plots, CDR3 size and DJ length profiles, and Simpson's diversity index were used to assess repertoires. The immunodominant clone was defined as the most abundant DNA sequence in deep sequencing data. CDR3 amino acid sequences were screened for sharing across subjects and were compared with published repertoires and the VDJdb database. TCRdb trimmed public reads at Q25 via fastp, called clones via MiXCR and kept in-frame beta chains. When rows share a CDR3 protein, they turn into one entry using the most common DNA and genes. V and J calls and clone size were set by TCRdb, not the authors. In all, the sample holds about 420,000 distinct CDR3 sequences, and 60% to 80% of those were seen once. The leading ten clones occupy 4% of the sample.

In the study, sorted CD4+ and CD8+ blood T cells from patients with severe aplastic anemia and from healthy subjects underwent deep sequencing of TCR repertoires. Ficoll-Paque density gradient centrifugation was used to isolate peripheral blood mononuclear cells. Before DNA extraction, CD4+ and CD8+ T cells were sorted by FACS or by magnetic beads. The paper as a whole reports these results and caveats: Around 28 CD8+ CDR3 sequences were found to be shared between patients and controls, but these sequences appeared to be highly expressed in patients and within the immunodominant clones of the patients. Between patients and healthy controls, no significant difference in CD8+ Simpson's diversity was found (P=0.060).

In this sample, this clonotype turned up many times. Its cognate antigen has yet to be identified. Base qualities are missing; no much larger clone stands one base away. The junction shows trimming of 2 bases on V and 15 bases on J, and the gene matches do not reach 8 bases of it. From the cysteine up to the phenylalanine, the CDR3 has a length of 13 residues. CDR3 DNA is the only sequence kept; it has 39 bases, read in frame from the first base. For CDR1 and CDR2, the germline V gene lists SGHRS and YFSETQ. Material: sorted CD4+, CD8+, or CD8+CD57+ T cells (not recorded which) from PBMCs. This clonotype was obtained from a human donor in good health, serving as a control. The V gene is TRBV5-1 and the J gene is TRBJ1-6; the central 7 bases match TRBD1. The nucleotides read TGCGCCAGCAGCTTCACAGGGGCTGAGGTCCTCCACTTT. Its product reads: CASSFTGAEVLHF.